This note documents a single T cell receptor beta chain sequence. There is no known antigen for this receptor. Possible read error: a much larger clone is one base away. The data were taken from a study of glioma-infiltrating T cells (dated by TCRdb to about 2016). Background for the entire study: The low-grade gliomas were WHO grade II oligodendrogliomas or astrocytomas, while the glioblastomas were WHO grade IV tumors sampled at initial diagnosis rather than at recurrent diagnosis. Before surgery, glioma patients were given dexamethasone for six or fewer days. Blood libraries targeted roughly 4- to 11-fold sequencing coverage of 920,000 or so peripheral T cells. The study sequenced TCR alpha- and beta-chain repertoires from glioma tissue, from non-neoplastic brain tissue and from matched peripheral blood mononuclear cells. To measure how far tissue and blood T-cell populations diverged, each tissue-infiltrating repertoire was compared against the peripheral blood repertoire of the same patient. The paired cohort was made up of three low-grade glioma patients, about 8 primary glioblastoma patients and three non-glioma patients who contributed non-neoplastic brain tissue.

The iRepertoire nested amplicon-rescue multiplex PCR (arm-PCR) platform was used to amplify TCR alpha and beta CDR3 regions from RNA. The input for one-step reverse transcription and amplification was roughly 100-450 ng of either tissue mRNA or PBMC total RNA. Following bead purification, Illumina adapters were added through a secondary multiplex PCR, and the libraries were then gel-purified between 200 and 400 bp. The libraries contained internal 6-nucleotide barcodes that were used for demultiplexing. The libraries were sequenced on an Illumina MiSeq using 2x220 or 2x250 nucleotide paired-end reads. The paper's data handling went like this. FLASH 1.2.11 was used to merge paired reads, and BWA-MEM then aligned the reads to the GRCh37 human genome before TRA and TRB reads were extracted. An IMGT-derived reference of cassette sequences and CDR3 motifs, with pseudogenes included, was used for V and J assignment. Reads were translated in three frames, and productive CDR3s were defined by a C…FGXG motif without stop codons. Unique combinations of V-J cassette pair and CDR3 amino acid sequence were defined as clonotypes. Reads were filtered by Hamming distance, with the threshold set by the sequence error rate of each sample in mapped regions. TCRdb handled the public reads itself, with Q25 trimming in fastp and clone calling in MiXCR, and kept productive beta chains. Merged by CDR3 protein, the rows form single entries marked with the most common genes and DNA. TCRdb's processing, not the authors', yielded these V and J calls. The sample profile shows around 390,000 distinct CDR3 sequences; about two fifths of them were found once. Of the sample, more than 10% falls within the top ten clones.

The trim is 3 bases for V and 5 bases for J, with a gap of 10 bases between the germline ends. Including cysteine and phenylalanine, the CDR3 has 13 amino acids. Only CDR3 DNA remains: 39 bases, in frame from the first base. The germline V gene yields MDHEN for CDR1 and SYDVKM for CDR2. The paper as a whole reports these results and caveats: Very few CDR3 sequences were found to be shared between tissue and blood, and this scarcity was attributed to high CDR3 diversity and limited sampling. Patients with low tissue-blood divergence were marked by a signature set of shared blood CDR3 motifs, and this signature set was depleted in highly divergent patients. In non-neoplastic patients, VJ-independent divergence between tissue and blood fell below expectation, whereas in all gliomas, and especially in low-grade gliomas, the divergence rose above expectation. Group comparisons rested on small numbers: three non-neoplastic, three low-grade glioma and 7 or 8 glioblastoma patients.

Surgical brain or tumor specimens were cryofrozen in liquid nitrogen immediately after resection, and peripheral blood cells were collected concurrently. This clonotype was sampled from a human donor with low-grade glioma or glioblastoma, undergoing nonglioma brain surgery, or in good health (not recorded which). Sequenced: glioma tissue, nonneoplastic brain tissue, or PBMCs (not recorded which). Recombination connected TRBV28 to TRBJ1-1; the D gene assignment is ambiguous. The CDR3 reads as follows: CASSFMIGTEAFF. The bases read TGTGCCAGCAGTTTCATGATAGGAACTGAAGCTTTCTTT.